A selection of T cell receptor beta chains follows, all from one sample in a study of T cells in Graves' hyperthyroidism and ophthalmopathy. TCRdb reanalysed the multiplex PCR reads using MiXCR and keeps one entry per CDR3 protein. The table has about 640,000 distinct CDR3 sequences, less than 25% seen once. Material: blood. All receptors derive from a man between 25 and 39 years old with Graves' ophthalmopathy. The conserved cysteine and the conserved F or W are not part of the CDR3 here. A D gene is named only where the DNA matches it firmly.

v_call	j_call	cdr3_length	d_call	cdr3_aa
TRBV11-2	TRBJ2-7	15	-	ASSLGATGTPPYEQY
TRBV5-1	TRBJ2-1	10	-	ASSSTDSEQF
TRBV27	TRBJ2-3	14	-	ASSLFGRGATDTQY
TRBV3-1	TRBJ1-5	14	TRBD1	ASSHSGTGMRQPQH
TRBV6-5	TRBJ1-1	13	-	ASSYSWQLNTEAF
TRBV29-1	TRBJ2-7	11	-	SASGISSYEQY
TRBV24-1	TRBJ2-7	14	-	ATSDPTSKFPYEQY
TRBV27	TRBJ2-1	15	TRBD2	ASRNVGTSGPYNEQF
TRBV20-1	TRBJ2-5	11	-	SATGSPQETQY
TRBV11-2	TRBJ2-5	15	TRBD2	ASSPGLAGGGWETQY
TRBV12-3/TRBV12-4	TRBJ2-5	19	TRBD2	ASSSLLRGVLAGDRQETQY
TRBV29-1	TRBJ2-7	11	-	SVVSPVSYEQY
TRBV7-9	TRBJ1-1	14	TRBD1	ASTEIEKGADTEAF
TRBV2	TRBJ2-7	12	TRBD1	ASSATGGSYEQY
TRBV3-1	TRBJ2-7	14	-	ASSQPGGTTSYEQY
TRBV20-1	TRBJ2-2	13	-	SAPGTPNRAGELF
TRBV7-9	TRBJ2-2	10	-	ASSHITGELF
TRBV5-5	TRBJ1-6	17	-	ASSLQVWAGSSYNSPLH
TRBV30	TRBJ2-7	13	-	AWTRRGTVTGEQY
TRBV6-2/TRBV6-3	TRBJ1-1	12	TRBD1	ASSYPQGATEAF
TRBV28	TRBJ1-5	13	-	ASRYTGTKNQPQH
TRBV27	TRBJ1-5	12	-	ASSLRRDNQPQH
TRBV28	TRBJ2-7	11	TRBD1	ASSPGTGYEQY
TRBV7-2	TRBJ2-5	12	-	ASSLIPPRETQY
TRBV6-1	TRBJ1-5	15	TRBD1	ASSDHLTGASGQPQH
TRBV4-1	TRBJ1-5	13	-	ASSQTNRVDQPQH
TRBV11-2	TRBJ1-6	13	TRBD1	ASSSPGTGGSPLH
TRBV3-1	TRBJ2-6	15	-	ASSQRGGSSGANVLT
TRBV30	TRBJ1-2	11	-	ASLDTTNYGYT
TRBV5-8	TRBJ2-3	13	TRBD2	ASSFSAGGADTQY
TRBV20-1	TRBJ2-1	11	TRBD2	SATREGLNEQF
TRBV12-3/TRBV12-4	TRBJ2-1	13	TRBD2	ASSFYSGIGNEQF
TRBV2	TRBJ1-2	9	-	ASRRVAGYT
TRBV9	TRBJ2-1	15	TRBD2	ASSGLGRTSDYNEQF
TRBV11-2	TRBJ2-3	12	-	ASSLSEALGTQY
TRBV20-1	TRBJ2-1	11	TRBD2	SATGTSENEQF
TRBV27	TRBJ2-7	11	-	ASSLLANFEQY
TRBV6-1	TRBJ2-3	11	TRBD2	ASSPGGTNTQY
TRBV7-2	TRBJ2-7	11	-	ASSLEDYYEQY
TRBV20-1	TRBJ2-7	12	TRBD1	SASTWTGHNEQY
TRBV20-1	TRBJ2-1	14	-	SARGDPGRSPGEQF
TRBV6-1	TRBJ2-7	13	TRBD2	ASSLGGSGRGEQY
TRBV5-1	TRBJ2-7	13	TRBD1	ASSLGDRVNREQY
TRBV24-1	TRBJ2-5	15	TRBD2	ATSSASGSFGEETQY
TRBV28	TRBJ2-2	13	-	ASSLVKGGTGELF
TRBV10-3	TRBJ1-1	11	-	AITAAHDTEAF
TRBV12-3/TRBV12-4	TRBJ1-3	12	-	ASTLQGFGNTIY
TRBV12-5	TRBJ2-3	13	TRBD2	ASGLSSGFTDTQY
TRBV27	TRBJ2-1	12	-	ASSRTGAVNEQF
TRBV29-1	TRBJ2-7	12	-	SVVLTMNSYEQY
TRBV5-8	TRBJ1-5	13	-	ASSIQGLSNQPQH
TRBV4-1	TRBJ2-1	14	-	ASSQDLDRPNNEQF
TRBV27	TRBJ2-3	14	TRBD2	ASGVLAGGPQDTQY
TRBV7-6	TRBJ2-1	12	-	ASSTGMWSVEQF
TRBV7-2	TRBJ2-3	14	TRBD2	ASSPNLAGGPKTQY
TRBV6-2/TRBV6-3	TRBJ1-5	13	TRBD1	ASNGLDRRNQPQH
TRBV30	TRBJ1-1	14	-	AWSVLYSGKNTEAF